Here is one T cell receptor beta chain with its context. The antigen remains undetermined. Data came from immunoSEQ multiplex PCR; TCRdb stores just in-frame clones and leaves some out. The sample has fewer than 200,000 clones, about 90% seen once; the top ten hold more than 0.4%. The record originates from a study of T cell responses to AZD1222 COVID-19 vaccine. Looking at the study overall: Second-dose schedules of about 4 or about 12 weeks were combined.

The CDR3 spans 16 residues. Trimming shortened V by 0 bases and J by 0 bases, and 11 bases separated the two germline ends. Germline CDR1 MNHNS, CDR2 SASEGT. Overall study results and limits: Most donors were white British and more were female, and clonal diversity was possibly underestimated.

The chain links TRBV6-1 to TRBJ1-1, with a tentative D call TRBD1 (5 bases). This sequence was found in an adult in good health. The sequencing used peripheral blood, collected on day 0 of AZD1222 vaccination. CDR3 sequence (DNA): TGTGCCAGCAGTGAAGCGTTTGGACAAATGAACACTGAAGCTTTCTTT. Its protein is CASSEAFGQMNTEAFF.